This T cell receptor (beta chain) was retrieved from a study of molecular identifiers for immune sequencing clone quantification. The study's findings and limits: Clones above 20 RNA copies held over 99% of effector molecules, under 1% in naive cells.

Generation of bulk TCR libraries relied on previously described methods and listed TCR primers. From the PCR reads, TCRdb called clonotypes with MiXCR, one entry per CDR3 protein. Here the sample spans more than 250,000 distinct CDR3 sequences, around a fifth being singletons. This clonotype was observed a handful of times. Its target is not known. Naive CD8 libraries used roughly 17,000 to 1,000,000 sorted cells and 10%, 30% or 50% RNA. V shed 8 bases and J shed 4 bases, with 19 bases lying between them. From germline, CDR1 is LGHNA and CDR2 YNFKEQ. The CDR3 runs 15 residues. The receptor comes from a human donor in good health. Some libraries in this study had Jurkat cell RNA spiked in. The V and J genes are TRBV4-2 and TRBJ2-3; weak D call: TRBD1 (5 bases). The sequencing sample was made of naive CD8+ T cells from blood, with Jurkat cell RNA spiked in. Subset indicated: FACS-sorted CD8+CD4-CCR7+CD45RA+ naive T cells. CDR3 amino acids: CASQSGLGVPDTQYF. CDR3 coding DNA: TGTGCCAGCCAGTCGGGTCTAGGGGTCCCAGATACGCAGTATTTT.